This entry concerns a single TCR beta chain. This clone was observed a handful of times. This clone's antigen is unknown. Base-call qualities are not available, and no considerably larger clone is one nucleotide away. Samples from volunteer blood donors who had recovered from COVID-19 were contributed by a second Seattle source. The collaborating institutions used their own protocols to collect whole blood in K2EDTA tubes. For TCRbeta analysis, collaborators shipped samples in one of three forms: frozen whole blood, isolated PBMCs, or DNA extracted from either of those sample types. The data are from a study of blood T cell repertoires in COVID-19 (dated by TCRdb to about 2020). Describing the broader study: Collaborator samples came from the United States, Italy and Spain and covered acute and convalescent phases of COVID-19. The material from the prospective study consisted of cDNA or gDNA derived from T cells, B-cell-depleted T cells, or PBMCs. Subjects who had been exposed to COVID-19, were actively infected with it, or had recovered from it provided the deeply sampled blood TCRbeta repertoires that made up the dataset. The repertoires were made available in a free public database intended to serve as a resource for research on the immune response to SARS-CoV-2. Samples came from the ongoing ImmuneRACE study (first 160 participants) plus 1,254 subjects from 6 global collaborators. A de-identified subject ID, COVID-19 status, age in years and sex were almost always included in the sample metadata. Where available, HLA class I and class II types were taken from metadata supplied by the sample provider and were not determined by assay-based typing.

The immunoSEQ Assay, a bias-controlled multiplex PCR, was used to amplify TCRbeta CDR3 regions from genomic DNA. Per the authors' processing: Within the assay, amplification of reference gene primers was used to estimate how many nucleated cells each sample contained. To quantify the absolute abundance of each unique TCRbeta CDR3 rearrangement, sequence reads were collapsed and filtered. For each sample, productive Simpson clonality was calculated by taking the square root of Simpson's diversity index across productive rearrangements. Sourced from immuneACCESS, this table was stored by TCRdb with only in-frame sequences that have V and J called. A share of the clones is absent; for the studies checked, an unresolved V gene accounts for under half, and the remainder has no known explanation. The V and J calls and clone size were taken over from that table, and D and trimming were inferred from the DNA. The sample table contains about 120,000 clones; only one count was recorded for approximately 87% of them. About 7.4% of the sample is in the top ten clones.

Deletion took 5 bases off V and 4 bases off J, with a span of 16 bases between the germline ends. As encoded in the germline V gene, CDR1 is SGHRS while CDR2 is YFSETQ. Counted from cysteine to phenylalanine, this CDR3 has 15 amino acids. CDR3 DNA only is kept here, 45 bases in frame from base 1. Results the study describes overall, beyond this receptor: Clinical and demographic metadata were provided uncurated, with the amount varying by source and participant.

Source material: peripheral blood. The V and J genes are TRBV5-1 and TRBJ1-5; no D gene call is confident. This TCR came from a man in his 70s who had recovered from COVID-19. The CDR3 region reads CASRPVYGSNQPQHF. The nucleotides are TGCGCCAGCAGACCTGTTTACGGTTCGAATCAGCCCCAGCATTTT.